This T cell receptor beta chain comes out of a study of T cell responses to AZD1222 COVID-19 vaccine. Study outcomes and limitations: Repertoire collection took place solely once the T cell response had peaked. With dominance at 160-218 and 743-854, vaccine-associated CD4 TCRs spanned spike.

Notes on this clone: Its specificity is not known.

Germline CDR1 is MDHEN and CDR2 is SYDVKM. CDR3 length equals 20 residues. The V and J ends lost 5 bases and 3 bases, in that order; junction bases with no gene match: 17. TCRdb keeps only in-frame clones here, not all; method: immunoSEQ multiplex PCR. The repertoire holds some 130,000 clones, with about 93% as singletons. Pooling was applied to second doses at about 4 or about 12 weeks. This rearrangement joins TRBV28 to TRBJ2-2, with TRBD2 matching 11 bases. The source was peripheral blood, collected 28 days after the second AZD1222 dose. The TCR was taken from an adult who received the AZD1222 COVID-19 vaccine. CDR3 DNA: TGTGCCAGCAGTGGGACCCAGATCCGTACTAGCGGGGGAGACACCGGGGAGCTGTTTTTT. It is translated as CASSGTQIRTSGGDTGELFF.